Shown below are 30 T cell receptor beta chains from a single sample sequenced in a study of blood T cell repertoires in COVID-19 (dated by TCRdb to about 2020). The receptor library was made with the immunoSEQ multiplex PCR assay. Drawn from immuneACCESS, this table holds only the in-frame rearrangements with V and J called that TCRdb kept. Clones are partly lost; checked studies trace under half to an unresolved V gene and leave the rest unexplained. The table for this sample lists some 130,000 clones; roughly 71% of them were counted only once. The ten largest clones add up to around 18% of the sample. The sequencing sample was made of peripheral blood. The receptors were sampled from a man at least 80 years old with acute or convalescent COVID-19.

In nucleotides, the CDR3 is TGCGCCAGCAGCTCGGAAGCCGGACTAGCGGGGGGGCGTTTAGAGACCCAGTACTTC. Amino acid sequence: CASSSEAGLAGGRLETQYF. The V call is TRBV5-1, the J call TRBJ2-5; TRBD2 aligns across 15 bases. Germline CDR1 is SGHRS and CDR2 is YFSETQ. The V and J ends lost 3 bases and 4 bases, in that order; junction bases with no gene match: 13. The CDR3 contains 19 residues.

The genes are TRBV7-6 and TRBJ2-3, with unresolved D. V was pared by 6 bases and J by 12 bases, with 13 bases between. The CDR3 has 11 amino acids. Germline assignment: CDR1 SGHVS and CDR2 FNYEAQ. DNA for the CDR3: TGTGCCAGCAGTAACCTTGAAACTCAGTATTTT. Protein product: CASSNLETQYF.

The genes are TRBV9 and TRBJ1-3; a possible D gene is TRBD1 (5 bases). V was cut by 3 bases and J by 4 bases, with 14 bases left in between. The CDR3 runs 15 residues. From germline, CDR1 is SGDLS and CDR2 YYNGEE. The CDR3 coding sequence is TGTGCCAGCAGCGCCTGGAGGGGAATCGGAAACACCATATATTTT. Translating gives CASSAWRGIGNTIYF.

This clone was counted a few times. The chain is built from TRBV2 and TRBJ2-3; TRBD2 matches 10 bases. Trimming removed 6 bases from V and 4 bases from J; junction bases left unmatched: 4. The CDR3 is 14 amino acids. Germline V gives CDR1 SNHLY, CDR2 FYNNEI. The CDR3 DNA reads TGTGCCAGCAGAACTAGCGGGGTCCCAGATACGCAGTATTTT. It translates to CASRTSGVPDTQYF.

This chain joins TRBV6-5 and TRBJ2-1, with TRBD1 matching 8 bases. V shed 10 bases, J shed 10 bases, and the junction held 15 bases outside the gene matches. Germline assignment: CDR1 MNHEY and CDR2 SVGAGI. The CDR3 covers 14 residues. CDR3 nucleotides: TGTGCCACCCGTCCCGGGACAGGATCAGGGGAGCAGTTCTTC. The encoded protein is CATRPGTGSGEQFF.

The rearrangement uses TRBV29-1 and TRBJ2-5, with 7 bases matching TRBD1. Germline V gene data show CDR1 as SQVTM and CDR2 as ANQGSEA. J was trimmed by 2 bases and V by 6 bases; bases with no gene match: 6. The CDR3 runs to 13 residues. The CDR3 DNA sequence: TGCAGCGTGAGGACAGGACCACAAGAGACCCAGTACTTC. Translated: CSVRTGPQETQYF.

This CDR3 is CASSSDQRGYTF. CDR3 in DNA: TGTGCCAGCAGTTCCGACCAGCGGGGCTACACCTTC. V usage is TRBV12-3 or TRBV12-4 and J usage is TRBJ1-2; unclear D gene. The CDR3 is 12 amino acids. The V and J ends lost 4 bases and 8 bases respectively, with 11 bases between them.

The chain joins TRBV7-9 to TRBJ1-6, with unresolved D. This CDR3 has 12 amino acids. Germline V lookup: CDR1 SEHNR, CDR2 FQNEAQ (reference sequence). The V and J ends lost 5 bases and 6 bases respectively, with 5 bases between them. The CDR3 protein is CASSRFNSPLHF. DNA for the CDR3: TGTGCCAGCAGCCGTTTTAATTCACCCCTCCACTTT.

The chain recombines TRBV5-1 with TRBJ1-6; D possibly corresponds to TRBD1 (5 bases). Germline CDR1 is SGHRS and CDR2 is YFSETQ. This CDR3 region has 15 residues. The V end was cut by 2 bases, the J end by 10 bases, with 16 bases between. CDR3 sequence reads: CASSLAGRLYSPLHF. CDR3 nucleotide sequence: TGCGCCAGCAGCTTAGCAGGGAGGCTTTACTCACCCCTCCACTTT.

The J gene is TRBJ2-2, the V gene TRBV11-3; no clear D gene. Germline V gene sequence: CDR1 SGHNT, CDR2 YENEEA. With 2 bases removed from V and 4 bases from J, the gap between germline ends came to 11 bases. The CDR3 runs 15 residues. The CDR3 DNA follows: TGTGCCAGCAGCTTAATCCCAGGAACCACCGGGGAGCTGTTTTTT. This sequence encodes CASSLIPGTTGELFF.

V gene TRBV30 combines with J gene TRBJ2-7; D is ambiguous. Germline CDR1 reads GTSNPN; CDR2 reads SVGIG (reference sequence). The CDR3 has 14 amino acids. The V gene lost 0 bases and the J gene lost 0 bases, with 9 bases spanning the gap. Here the CDR3 reads CAWSVPGSSYEQYF. In nucleotides, the CDR3 is TGTGCCTGGAGTGTACCAGGAAGCTCCTACGAGCAGTACTTC.

This clone was detected a few times. This sequence joins TRBV6-6 and TRBJ2-7; 11 nucleotides line up with TRBD2. CDR3 length: 16 residues. The V segment lost 5 bases and the J segment 2 bases; nucleotides outside the gene matches: 8. Germline V gene sequence: CDR1 MNHNY, CDR2 SVGAGI (reference sequence). CDR3 DNA sequence: TGTGCCAGCAGTCAAGGACTAGCGGGTCCGACCTACGAGCAGTACTTC. Translating gives CASSQGLAGPTYEQYF.

The chain recombines TRBV5-4 with TRBJ2-5; TRBD2 matches at 16 bases. Trimming took 2 bases from V and 7 from J; bases not matched to a gene: 2. Germline CDR1 SGHNT, CDR2 YYREEE (reference sequence). The CDR3 runs 15 residues. In DNA, the CDR3 is TGTGCCAGCAGCTTAGGGACTAGCGGGAGGGTGACCCAGTACTTC. Amino acids: CASSLGTSGRVTQYF.

The rearrangement links TRBV10-1 to TRBJ1-1, with a tentative D call TRBD1 (6 bases). The CDR3 covers 13 residues. Between the trimmed V and J ends, which lost 8 bases and 1 base, there was a span of 11 bases. Germline CDR1 is WNHNN and CDR2 is SYGVQD (reference sequence). CDR3 sequence: CASEGVANTEAFF. The CDR3 bases are TGCGCCAGCGAGGGGGTGGCGAACACTGAAGCTTTCTTT.

This chain connects TRBV19 to TRBJ1-4; 8 nucleotides match TRBD1. V dropped 6 bases and J dropped 14; count of bases not matched to a gene: 20. Germline V gene sequence: CDR1 LNHDA, CDR2 SQIVND (reference sequence). The CDR3 is 16 amino acids. The CDR3 protein is CASRASGDRLMKGLFF. CDR3 nucleotide sequence: TGTGCCAGTAGAGCCTCCGGGGACAGGTTAATGAAGGGGCTGTTTTTT.

The table lists this clone with a count of one. The chain links TRBV7-2 to TRBJ2-5; no reliable D call. Trimming left V 8 bases short and J 5 bases short, with 9 bases between. CDR3 length: 11 amino acids. Germline lookup yields CDR1 SGHTA and CDR2 FQGNSA. The DNA of the CDR3 is TGTGCCAGCCACACCGCCGAGACCCAGTACTTC. Its translation is CASHTAETQYF.

This clone was recorded once. The chain links TRBV6-1 to TRBJ2-2; D unresolved. The germline V and J ends were trimmed by 7 bases and 0 bases, with 6 bases remaining between them. Germline V gives CDR1 MNHNS, CDR2 SASEGT. The CDR3 length is 13 residues. The CDR3 region is CASKTSNTGELFF. As DNA, the CDR3 is TGTGCCAGCAAGACATCGAACACCGGGGAGCTGTTTTTT.

The V gene is TRBV5-1, the J gene TRBJ2-7, with D perhaps matching TRBD2 (6 bases). The CDR3 totals 13 residues. V lost 4 bases, J lost 1 base, and 9 bases lay in between. Germline assignment: CDR1 SGHRS and CDR2 YFSETQ. The CDR3 spells CASSGRGSYEQYF. The CDR3 nucleotides read TGCGCCAGCAGCGGGCGGGGTTCCTACGAGCAGTACTTC.

The J gene is TRBJ2-3, the V gene TRBV27, with 10 bases matching TRBD1. Germline CDR1 is MNHEY and CDR2 is SMNVEV (reference sequence). The CDR3 has 15 residues. V lost 4 bases to trimming and J lost 3 bases; unmatched junction nucleotides: 4. CDR3 in amino acids: CASSSPGQGTDTQYF. CDR3 nucleotides: TGTGCCAGCAGTTCTCCGGGACAGGGGACAGATACGCAGTATTTT.

This clone was found many times. The rearrangement uses TRBV6-1 and TRBJ1-5; tentative D call: TRBD1 (5 bases). Trimming took off 3 bases at V and 1 base at J, with 10 bases between the two ends. The germline V gene has CDR1 MNHNS and CDR2 SASEGT. The CDR3 extends over 15 amino acids. CDR3 sequence: CASSDAGTSNQPQHF. The CDR3 DNA sequence: TGTGCCAGCAGTGACGCGGGGACCAGCAATCAGCCCCAGCATTTT.

This clone appeared a few times. V gene TRBV12-3 or TRBV12-4 combines with J gene TRBJ2-7; weak D call: TRBD1 (6 bases). This CDR3 is built from 13 residues. V lost 5 bases, J lost 6 bases, and 14 bases lay in between. CDR3 residues: CASSAATGFEQYF. Here the CDR3 DNA reads TGTGCCAGCAGTGCAGCGACAGGTTTCGAGCAGTACTTC.

J is TRBJ1-3 and V is TRBV6-1; D not certain. The germline CDR1 and CDR2 sequences are MNHNS and SASEGT. V was cut by 2 bases and J by 0 bases, with 11 bases left in between. The CDR3 runs 16 residues. The CDR3 sequence: CASSEIGTSSGNTIYF. The CDR3 DNA reads TGTGCCAGCAGTGAAATTGGCACGTCCTCTGGAAACACCATATATTTT.

The chain links TRBV6-6 to TRBJ1-2, with D tentatively TRBD1 (6 bases). CDR1 MNHNY and CDR2 SVGAGI come from the germline V gene (reference sequence). There are 15 residues in the CDR3. The V end was cut by 2 bases, the J end by 2 bases, with 12 bases between. The CDR3 sequence is CASSYLRGGNYGYTF. Here the CDR3 DNA reads TGTGCCAGCAGTTACCTTAGAGGGGGAAACTATGGCTACACCTTC.

This sequence joins TRBV9 and TRBJ1-6; D unclear. Germline CDR1 SGDLS, CDR2 YYNGEE. Trimming stripped 0 bases from V and 6 bases from J, with 10 bases between. CDR3 length: 15 residues. The CDR3 loop is CASSVGSGVNSPLHF. DNA of the CDR3: TGTGCCAGCAGCGTAGGGTCCGGGGTTAATTCACCCCTCCACTTT. Full variable domain (remainder filled in from reference TRBV9 and TRBJ1-6): DSGVTQTPKHLITATGQRVTLRCSPRSGDLSVYWYQQSLDQGLQFLIQYYNGEERAKGNILERFSAQQFPDLHSELNLSSLELGDSALYFCASSVGSGVNSPLHFGNGTRLTVT.

V usage is TRBV7-2 and J usage is TRBJ2-5, with D possibly being TRBD1 (5 bases). The V gene lost 7 bases and the J gene lost 5 bases, with 17 bases spanning the gap. The CDR3 contains 14 residues. Germline V lookup: CDR1 SGHTA, CDR2 FQGNSA. CDR3 protein: CASTGQRAGETQYF. CDR3 bases: TGTGCCAGCACAGGGCAAAGGGCAGGCGAGACCCAGTACTTC.

The chain uses TRBV11-2 and TRBJ2-7; 8 bases agree with TRBD2. With V trimmed by 6 bases and J by 0 bases, 16 bases remained unmatched. The CDR3 extends over 18 amino acids. Germline values: CDR1 SGHAT, CDR2 FQNNGV. In DNA, the CDR3 is TGTGCCAGCAGACCCCTCGGGCTAGCGGGTAAAAGCTCCTACGAGCAGTACTTC. This codes for CASRPLGLAGKSSYEQYF. Full variable domain (rest looked up from reference TRBV11-2 and TRBJ2-7): EAGVAQSPRYKIIEKRQSVAFWCNPISGHATLYWYQQILGQGPKLLIQFQNNGVVDDSQLPKDRFSAERLKGVDSTLKIQPAKLEDSAVYLCASRPLGLAGKSSYEQYFGPGTRLTVT.

The J gene is TRBJ2-5, the V gene TRBV12-5; the match to TRBD2 covers 7 bases. In germline, CDR1 is LGHNT, CDR2 FRNRAP. The CDR3 runs 15 residues. J gave up 2 bases and V 5 bases, and 8 bases lay outside the gene matches. The CDR3 bases are TGTGCTAGTGGTCCCGGGACTAATCTACAAGAGACCCAGTACTTC. As protein: CASGPGTNLQETQYF. Supplemented by reference TRBV12-5 and TRBJ2-5, the full variable domain reads DARVTQTPRHKVTEMGQEVTMRCQPILGHNTVFWYRQTMMQGLELLAYFRNRAPLDDSGMPKDRFSAEMPDATLATLKIQPSEPRDSAVYFCASGPGTNLQETQYFGPGTRLLVL.

The chain carries TRBV5-6 and TRBJ1-5; D is unclear. Germline V gives CDR1 SGHDT, CDR2 YYEEEE. Trimming took off 1 base at V and 2 bases at J, with 10 bases between the two ends. This CDR3 contains 15 residues. The CDR3 loop is CASSLKVTGNQPQHF. In nucleotides, the CDR3 is TGTGCCAGCAGCTTGAAAGTTACGGGCAATCAGCCCCAGCATTTT.

This chain joins TRBV19 and TRBJ2-3, with 10 bases aligning to TRBD1. The V segment lost 1 base and the J segment 6 bases; nucleotides outside the gene matches: 7. Germline-derived CDR1 and CDR2 are LNHDA and SQIVND (reference sequence). The CDR3 spans 16 residues. This chain's CDR3 is CASSIAVGQGRDTQYF. DNA for the CDR3: TGTGCCAGTAGTATAGCCGTGGGACAGGGGAGGGATACGCAGTATTTT.

The chain is built from TRBV7-9 and TRBJ2-7, with D perhaps matching TRBD1 (6 bases). Germline CDR1 and CDR2: SEHNR and FQNEAQ (reference sequence). This CDR3 contains 15 residues. V gave up 5 bases and J gave up 2 bases, with 16 bases separating them. The chain's CDR3 is CASSIRDTRAYEQYF. Written as DNA, the CDR3 is TGTGCCAGCAGCATCCGGGACACCCGAGCCTACGAGCAGTACTTC.